The T cell receptor beta chain described here comes from a study of T cells and Merkel cell carcinoma outcomes. Notes on the study in general: In Merkel cell carcinoma, repertoire and T-cell density reportedly predicted outcomes.

Notes on this clone: Its matching antigen is unknown.

The CDR3 extends over 15 amino acids. Trimming removed 3 bases at V and 6 bases at J, with 17 bases between. Germline V gene lookup returns CDR1 SGHTA and CDR2 FQGNSA. Measured with immunoSEQ multiplex PCR; TCRdb has only the in-frame clones, and not every one. The data contain 6,000 or so clones, just under 75% of them seen just once; the ten biggest clones take up around 15%. The chain employs TRBV7-2 and TRBJ1-2; the D gene is possibly TRBD1 (6 bases). What was sequenced was tumor tissue from Merkel cell carcinoma. The TCR sequence derives from a human donor with Merkel cell carcinoma. Some clones in this sample may be carry-over from other donors' samples. CDR3 nucleotides: TGTGCCAGCAGCTTGCCCAACTTACAGGGCAATGGCTACACCTTC. The encoded protein is CASSLPNLQGNGYTF.